This TCR beta chain stems from a study of shared clonotypes between healthy human individuals. Study-level points and caveats: Some naive CD4 clonotypes, around 4.7%, turned up in common across several donors. Few donors restricted represented genetic and exposure-history diversity.

This clone was seen just once. Its matching antigen is unknown. Each of the donors was a healthy adult who was HIV-negative and had not had a recent acute infection or vaccination. Between the trimmed V and J ends, which lost 4 bases and 7 bases, there was a span of 13 bases. The length of the CDR3 is 13 residues. The germline V gene has CDR1 MDHEN and CDR2 SYDVKM. An approximately 180 ng quantity of DNA, some 30,000 T cell genomes, went into the sorted-subset replicate PCRs. Here immunoSEQ multiplex PCR was the method, and the copy in TCRdb shows in-frame clones only, minus some. The sample has about 960,000 clones, less than 85% seen once.

The genes are TRBV28 and TRBJ1-2; possible D gene TRBD1, 6 bases. The sample taken for sequencing was memory CD4+ T cells sorted from blood. Subset given: CD45RA-negative fraction. The receptor comes from a man aged 18 to 29 in good health. CDR3 nucleotides: TGTGCCAGCAGTTCCACAGGGTATTCTGGCTACACCTTC. Protein sequence: CASSSTGYSGYTF.